This TCR beta chain was obtained from a study of early T cells in non-severe SARS-CoV-2 infection. In the study overall: Sequencing input comprised bulk RNA from unsorted whole blood; chain pairing was not available. Regarding the study as a whole: In VDJdb matching, anti-spike CD8 responses were favored while private and CD4 specificities went missing.

Germline CDR1 is SGHAT and CDR2 is FQNNGV. V was pared by 6 bases and J by 6 bases, with 12 bases between. This CDR3 is 14 amino acids long. This clonotype showed up just a few times. Its antigen remains unidentified. Individual cDNA molecules carried attached unique molecular identifiers. Via MiXCR, TCRdb re-called the 5' RACE reads, giving one row per CDR3 protein. The sample contains roughly 28,000 distinct CDR3 sequences, around 4% of which appear only once. Sequenced sample: whole blood. This TCR came from an adult who was a healthcare worker with PCR-confirmed SARS-CoV-2 infection or an uninfected control (not recorded which). The chain is built from TRBV11-2 and TRBJ1-6, with D unclear. The CDR3 DNA sequence: TGTGCCAGCAGACCCGTCCGGGGTAATTCACCCCTCCACTTT. This gives the protein CASRPVRGNSPLHF.